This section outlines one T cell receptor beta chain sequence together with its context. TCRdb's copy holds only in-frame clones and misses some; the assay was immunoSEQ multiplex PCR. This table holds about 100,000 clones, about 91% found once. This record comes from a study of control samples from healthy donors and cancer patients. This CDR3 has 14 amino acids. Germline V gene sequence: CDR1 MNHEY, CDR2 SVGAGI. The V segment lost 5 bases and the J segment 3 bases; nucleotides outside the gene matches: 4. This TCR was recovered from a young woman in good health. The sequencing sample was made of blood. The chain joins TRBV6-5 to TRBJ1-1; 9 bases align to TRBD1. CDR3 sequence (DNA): TGTGCCAGCAGTACCGGGACAGGGTACACTGAAGCTTTCTTT. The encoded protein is CASSTGTGYTEAFF.